This passage covers 19 T cell receptor beta chains from one sample sequenced in a study of response to subunit inactivated influenza vaccine (dated by TCRdb to the late 2010s). Library generation was performed with RT-PCR. Sequencing used an Illumina HiSeq 2500. Using fastp trimming at Q25 and MiXCR clonotype assembly, TCRdb reanalyzed the public sequencing data and kept in-frame beta chains. When rows share a CDR3 protein, they turn into one entry using the most common DNA and genes. The sample table shows some 570,000 distinct CDR3 sequences, and approximately 11% are seen once. The leading ten clones occupy 11% of the sample. These data were also filed under a second study, of T cells expressing NK-cell markers. The second study's paper adds: The TCR beta cDNA libraries were made using 5'RACE template switching, a step that added both a universal primer site and unique molecular identifiers.

Specimen: PBMCs from blood, collected on the day of vaccination. These receptors were taken from a man aged 45-65 years who received an inactivated influenza vaccine. Donor details come from another sample of the same person, matched by shared clones.

The J gene is TRBJ1-5, the V gene TRBV28, with no clear D. The V gene's germline CDR1 is MDHEN and CDR2 SYDVKM. The CDR3 runs to 12 residues. Trimming left V 2 bases short and J 8 bases short, with 7 bases between. Written as DNA, the CDR3 is TGTGCCAGCAGTTTACCCGTAGAGCCCCAGCATTTT. Translated, it gives CASSLPVEPQHF.

The table lists this clonotype with a count of one. CDR3 in DNA: TGTGCCAGCACACAGGCGGGGGGCAATCAGCCCCAGCATTTT. Translation gives CASTQAGGNQPQHF. The rearrangement joins TRBV10-3 to TRBJ1-5; D possibly corresponds to TRBD1 (5 bases). CDR3 length: 14 residues. Trimming cost V 10 bases and J 2 bases, with 15 bases left between them. CDR1 ENHRY and CDR2 SYGVKD come from the germline V gene.

In DNA, the CDR3 is TGTGCCAGCAGCATGACAGGGGTGCGAGAGACCCAGTACTTC. Protein: CASSMTGVRETQYF. The chain uses TRBV7-9 and TRBJ2-5, with 8 nucleotides matching TRBD1. V was clipped by 5 bases and J by 4 bases; unmatched bases: 6. Germline V gives CDR1 SEHNR, CDR2 FQNEAQ (reference sequence). This CDR3 comprises 14 residues.

This chain joins TRBV7-2 and TRBJ2-2, with TRBD1 matching 7 bases. J lost 6 bases, V lost 6 bases, and 7 bases had no gene match. The CDR3 totals 14 residues. Germline CDR1 is SGHTA and CDR2 is FQGNSA. DNA of the CDR3: TGTGCCAGCAGACCTTACAGGGGACCCGGGGAGCTGTTTTTT. Residues: CASRPYRGPGELFF.

The V and J genes are TRBV6-2 or TRBV6-3 and TRBJ1-2, with no clear D. Germline CDR1 reads MNHEY; CDR2 reads SVGEGT. The CDR3 runs to 13 residues. V gave up 2 bases and J gave up 4 bases, with 8 bases separating them. CDR3 bases: TGTGCCAGCAGTTACGGTTTCATCTATGGCTACACCTTC. It codes for CASSYGFIYGYTF.

This clonotype was found a few times. V is TRBV6-1 and J is TRBJ1-3; D call uncertain. Germline V gives CDR1 MNHNS, CDR2 SASEGT. The V gene lost 5 bases and the J gene lost 4 bases, with 15 bases spanning the gap. CDR3 length equals 15 residues. CDR3 region: CASSSPRRSGNTIYF. DNA of the CDR3: TGTGCCAGCAGTAGTCCAAGGAGGTCCGGAAACACCATATATTTT.

This chain uses TRBV2 with TRBJ2-7, with TRBD2 matching over 10 bases. The CDR3 contains 14 residues. With V trimmed by 3 bases and J by 3 bases, 2 bases remained unmatched. Germline assignment: CDR1 SNHLY and CDR2 FYNNEI. CDR3 in DNA: TGTGCCAGCAGTGATGGACTAGCGGACTACGAGCAGTACTTC. Its translation: CASSDGLADYEQYF.

The CDR3 coding sequence is TGTGCCACCAGTGATTTGCGTAATGAGCAGTTCTTC. Its protein is CATSDLRNEQFF. The rearrangement joins TRBV24-1 to TRBJ2-1; D gene unclear. Germline assignment: CDR1 KGHDR and CDR2 SFDVKD. V lost 0 bases, J lost 7 bases, and 3 bases lay in between. The CDR3 is 12 residues long.

This clonotype has a handful of counts. The V call is TRBV20-1, the J call TRBJ2-4, with D perhaps matching TRBD2 (6 bases). Per germline, CDR1 DFQATT and CDR2 SNEGSKA (reference sequence). The CDR3 extends over 15 amino acids. With 1 base removed from V and 1 base from J, the gap between germline ends came to 11 bases. The CDR3 region has the DNA TGCAGTGCTAGAGGGAGGGCTCAGGCCAAAAACATTCAGTACTTC. Its translation: CSARGRAQAKNIQYF.

V and J are TRBV5-1 and TRBJ2-7; D may correspond to TRBD1 or TRBD2 (6 bases each). V was cut by 4 bases and J by 7 bases, with 18 bases left in between. The CDR3 extends over 14 amino acids. Germline V gives CDR1 SGHRS, CDR2 YFSETQ. The CDR3: CASSPVRGAEEQYF. CDR3 DNA sequence: TGCGCCAGCAGCCCGGTAAGGGGGGCGGAAGAGCAGTACTTC.

The chain combines TRBV5-1 with TRBJ2-6, with a possible D match to TRBD2 (5 bases). The ends were cut back, 0 bases at V and 2 bases at J, with 15 bases in the middle. Germline CDR1 is SGHRS and CDR2 is YFSETQ. The CDR3 is made up of 18 amino acids. The CDR3 reads CASSLELVWETGANVLTF. CDR3 DNA sequence: TGCGCCAGCAGCTTGGAGTTGGTGTGGGAGACTGGGGCCAACGTCCTGACTTTC.

Here the CDR3 DNA reads TGTGCCAGCAGCCCCGGGTCGGCGGATAATAACTATGGCTACACCTTC. It specifies CASSPGSADNNYGYTF. The gene calls are TRBV3-1 and TRBJ1-2; D is unclear. This CDR3 region has 16 residues. The germline V and J ends were trimmed by 4 bases and 1 base, with 16 bases remaining between them. CDR1 LGHDT and CDR2 YNNKEL come from the germline V gene (reference sequence).

The chain joins TRBV29-1 to TRBJ2-3, with 10 bases that match TRBD1. In germline, CDR1 is SQVTM, CDR2 ANQGSEA. V was pared by 7 bases and J by 5 bases, with 6 bases of the junction left unmatched. The CDR3 contains 13 residues. This chain's CDR3 is CSARQGARDTQYF. The CDR3 DNA follows: TGCAGCGCAAGACAGGGGGCGCGAGATACGCAGTATTTT.

The rearrangement joins TRBV6-2 or TRBV6-3 to TRBJ2-2; no clear D. Germline V gene lookup returns CDR1 MNHEY and CDR2 SVGEGT. The CDR3 runs 15 residues. Deletions cut 3 bases from V and 1 base from J, with 9 bases between. The CDR3 here is CASSYSWGNTGELFF. CDR3 DNA: TGTGCCAGCAGTTATTCGTGGGGGAACACCGGGGAGCTGTTTTTT.

The table lists this clonotype with a few counts. This chain connects TRBV6-2 or TRBV6-3 to TRBJ2-1, with 9 bases fitting TRBD2. Per germline, CDR1 MNHEY and CDR2 SVGEGT. The CDR3 has 15 amino acids. The V gene end was trimmed by 5 bases and the J gene end by 4 bases; junction bases not matched to a gene: 6. The CDR3 DNA reads as TGTGCCAGCAGTATACTAGCGGGTGTTTACAATGAGCAGTTCTTC. Protein product: CASSILAGVYNEQFF.

This clonotype was seen a handful of times. The genes are TRBV5-1 and TRBJ2-3; 8 bases map to TRBD2. In germline, CDR1 is SGHRS, CDR2 YFSETQ. The J segment lost 1 base and the V segment lost 1 base, leaving 2 bases of the junction unmatched. The CDR3 runs to 15 residues. CDR3 sequence reads: CASSLNGGGTDTQYF. As DNA, the CDR3 is TGCGCCAGCAGCTTGAACGGGGGGGGCACAGATACGCAGTATTTT.

This chain connects TRBV11-1 to TRBJ2-1; D possibly corresponds to TRBD2 (6 bases). In germline, CDR1 is SGHAT, CDR2 FQDESV (reference sequence). V was pared by 5 bases and J by 9 bases, with 20 bases between. This CDR3 contains 15 residues. The CDR3 loop is CASSRLGLAVGEQFF. The CDR3 bases are TGTGCCAGCAGCCGATTGGGATTAGCGGTCGGTGAGCAGTTCTTC.

V is TRBV27 and J is TRBJ1-4; D unclear. CDR3 length: 15 amino acids. The germline V and J ends were trimmed by 3 bases and 0 bases, with 8 bases remaining between them. Per germline, CDR1 MNHEY and CDR2 SMNVEV (reference sequence). DNA of the CDR3: TGTGCCAGCAGTTTGGTACTTGCAACTAATGAAAAACTGTTTTTT. Its protein product is CASSLVLATNEKLFF.

This clonotype appeared once. Since a much larger clone is just one base distant, this may be a read error. The J gene is TRBJ2-7, the V gene TRBV7-2; 8 nucleotides line up with TRBD2. The CDR3 loop spans 16 amino acids. After removal of 2 bases from V and 7 bases from J, the junction contained 13 bases not matched to a gene. Per germline, CDR1 SGHTA and CDR2 FQGNSA. The CDR3 spells CASSLQRSGGAYEQYF. CDR3 DNA: TGTGCCAGCAGCTTACAAAGGTCGGGGGGGGCATATGAGCAGTACTTC.